The rows below give T cell receptor beta chains drawn from one sample of a study of molecular identifiers for immune sequencing clone quantification. TCRdb passed the PCR reads through MiXCR, listing each CDR3 protein once. Here the sample spans some 580,000 distinct CDR3 sequences, less than 30% being singletons. What was sequenced was naive CD8+ T cells from blood, with Jurkat cell RNA spiked in. The source is a human donor in good health. Some libraries in this study had Jurkat cell RNA spiked in. CDR3s include the opening cysteine and the closing phenylalanine or tryptophan. Fields, in order: D gene, clone size, V gene, J gene, CDR3 protein, CDR3 DNA. D genes are given only for firm matches. Clone sizes are given selectively: once, few, many, or a class where the clone is expanded.

TRBD2,.,TRBV29-1,TRBJ2-7,CSVLGKTSGGEQYF,TGCAGCGTTCTGGGGAAGACTAGCGGGGGGGAGCAGTACTTC
.,.,TRBV27,TRBJ1-1,CASRGMGENTEAFF,TGTGCCAGCAGGGGGATGGGGGAGAACACTGAAGCTTTCTTT
.,.,TRBV12-3/TRBV12-4,TRBJ2-3,CASSRTQSTDTQYF,TGTGCCAGCAGCCGAACTCAAAGCACAGATACGCAGTATTTT
TRBD1,few,TRBV2,TRBJ2-7,CASTEGSTGVSYEQYF,TGTGCCAGCACCGAAGGTAGCACAGGGGTCTCCTACGAGCAGTACTTC
.,many,TRBV9,TRBJ2-5,CASSSRDNQETQYF,TGTGCCAGCAGCAGCCGGGACAACCAAGAGACCCAGTACTTC
TRBD1,many,TRBV27,TRBJ1-6,CASSLTGGGSPLHF,TGTGCCAGCAGTTTAACAGGGGGTGGTTCACCCCTCCACTTT
.,once,TRBV19,TRBJ1-5,CASRPGFSNQPQHF,TGTGCCAGTAGGCCGGGGTTTAGCAATCAGCCCCAGCATTTT
TRBD1,.,TRBV18,TRBJ2-1,CASSPPDRVPYNEQFF,TGTGCCAGCTCACCACCTGACAGGGTCCCCTACAATGAGCAGTTCTTC
TRBD1,.,TRBV20-1,TRBJ2-7,CSARVVDRASYEQYF,TGCAGTGCTAGAGTCGTGGACAGGGCCTCCTACGAGCAGTACTTC
.,.,TRBV15,TRBJ1-5,CATSAARWENQPQHF,TGTGCCACCAGCGCCGCCCGTTGGGAAAATCAGCCCCAGCATTTT
TRBD2,few,TRBV20-1,TRBJ2-2,CSARVAISGDTTTNTGELFF,TGCAGTGCTAGAGTGGCAATTAGCGGGGATACCACGACGAACACCGGGGAGCTGTTTTTT
.,.,TRBV5-6,TRBJ2-3,CASSLGTVVTDTQYF,TGTGCCAGCAGCTTGGGCACAGTCGTTACAGATACGCAGTATTTT
.,few,TRBV4-3,TRBJ2-3,CASSQQTTDTQYF,TGCGCCAGCAGCCAACAGACCACAGATACGCAGTATTTT
TRBD2,.,TRBV5-4,TRBJ2-7,CASSWRTSGSYEQYF,TGTGCCAGCAGCTGGAGGACTAGCGGGAGTTACGAGCAGTACTTC
.,few,TRBV4-1,TRBJ2-7,CASSQYRTAVGEQYF,TGCGCCAGCAGCCAATATAGGACAGCCGTGGGGGAGCAGTACTTC
TRBD1,.,TRBV3-1,TRBJ2-7,CASSQDLTGGWNEQYF,TGTGCCAGCAGCCAAGATCTGACAGGGGGCTGGAACGAGCAGTACTTC
.,.,TRBV6-5,TRBJ1-2,CASSYSAGAYGYTF,TGTGCCAGCAGTTACTCTGCAGGAGCCTATGGCTACACCTTC
.,many,TRBV10-2,TRBJ2-7,CASSAVTGPPEQYF,TGCGCCAGCAGTGCCGTGACAGGACCCCCCGAGCAGTACTTC
.,.,TRBV4-1,TRBJ1-5,CASSHAGGPPPPHF,TGCGCCAGCAGCCATGCCGGGGGCCCTCCGCCCCCGCATTTT
.,.,TRBV5-4,TRBJ2-5,CASSGAGPHQETQYF,TGTGCCAGCAGTGGGGCAGGACCACACCAAGAGACCCAGTACTTC
.,many,TRBV19,TRBJ2-7,CATAGGTVLEQYF,TGTGCCACCGCCGGAGGGACAGTTCTCGAGCAGTACTTC
TRBD2,.,TRBV13,TRBJ2-3,CASSESGRGTDTQYF,TGTGCCAGCAGCGAAAGCGGGAGAGGCACAGATACGCAGTATTTT
.,few,TRBV9,TRBJ2-5,CASSVGQSAQYF,TGTGCCAGCAGCGTAGGCCAGAGCGCTCAGTACTTC
TRBD2,.,TRBV4-3,TRBJ2-1,CASSQDFAGVYNEQFF,TGCGCCAGCAGCCAAGATTTCGCGGGGGTCTACAATGAGCAGTTCTTC
TRBD1,few,TRBV4-1,TRBJ1-3,CASSQVTGDGNTIYF,TGCGCCAGCAGCCAAGTTACAGGGGATGGAAACACCATATATTTT
TRBD1,many,TRBV12-3/TRBV12-4,TRBJ1-2,CASSFLYPGGEAAGYTF,TGTGCCAGCAGTTTTCTGTATCCAGGGGGCGAAGCCGCTGGCTACACCTTC
.,.,TRBV5-8,TRBJ1-5,CASSFILYSNQPQHF,TGTGCCAGCAGCTTCATCCTTTATAGCAATCAGCCCCAGCATTTT
.,.,TRBV5-1,TRBJ2-7,CASSLAAGDYEQYF,TGCGCCAGCAGCTTGGCTGCAGGGGATTACGAGCAGTACTTC
.,many,TRBV29-1,TRBJ2-1,CSVESGSSYNEQFF,TGCAGCGTTGAATCCGGTAGCTCCTACAATGAGCAGTTCTTC
.,many,TRBV20-1,TRBJ2-7,CSAEGELTSYEQYF,TGCAGTGCTGAAGGGGAACTGACTTCCTACGAGCAGTACTTC
TRBD2,few,TRBV7-2,TRBJ2-5,CASSFDLAGGLIETQYF,TGTGCCAGCAGCTTCGACCTAGCGGGGGGGCTAATAGAGACCCAGTACTTC
TRBD2,many,TRBV7-2,TRBJ2-3,CASSLVGLAGVLDTDTQYF,TGTGCCAGCAGCTTAGTTGGCCTAGCGGGAGTACTCGACACAGATACGCAGTATTTT
.,many,TRBV6-6,TRBJ2-2,CASSYVQARELFF,TGTGCCAGCAGTTACGTTCAGGCCCGGGAGCTGTTTTTT
TRBD2,.,TRBV20-1,TRBJ2-2,CSARQVGGTAGELFF,TGCAGTGCTCGCCAAGTGGGGGGGACGGCCGGGGAGCTGTTTTTT
.,few,TRBV4-3,TRBJ1-2,CASSLKGAGAISTYGYTF,TGCGCCAGCAGCCTCAAAGGCGCAGGAGCAATTTCTACCTATGGCTACACCTTC
.,many,TRBV6-2/TRBV6-3,TRBJ2-1,CASSYSGLRVF,TGTGCCAGCAGTTACTCGGGGTTACGGGTCTTC
.,few,TRBV5-4,TRBJ2-7,CASSLEAGFTEQYF,TGTGCCAGCAGCTTGGAGGCAGGGTTCACCGAGCAGTACTTC
TRBD1,many,TRBV4-3,TRBJ1-1,CASSQDWTGFTEAFF,TGCGCCAGCAGCCAAGATTGGACAGGGTTCACTGAAGCTTTCTTT
.,many,TRBV4-1,TRBJ1-2,CASSQDSYYGYTF,TGCGCCAGCAGCCAGGACAGCTACTATGGCTACACCTTC
TRBD1,many,TRBV7-9,TRBJ2-3,CASSIVGQGITDTQYF,TGTGCCAGCAGCATTGTTGGACAGGGGATTACAGATACGCAGTATTTT
.,.,TRBV12-3/TRBV12-4,TRBJ2-7,CASSLALQGMYF,TGTGCCAGCAGTTTAGCGCTCCAGGGTATGTACTTC
.,many,TRBV29-1,TRBJ2-7,CSVIRTLGEQYF,TGCAGCGTTATCAGAACCTTGGGGGAGCAGTACTTC